This is a list of T cell receptor beta chains from one sample in a study of T cell responses to AZD1222 COVID-19 vaccine. Data came from immunoSEQ multiplex PCR; TCRdb stores just in-frame clones and leaves some out. Here the sample spans some 120,000 clones, about 88% being singletons. The sequencing here drew on peripheral blood, taken on day 0 of AZD1222 vaccination. The receptors originated from an adult in good health. The CDR3 runs from the conserved cysteine through the conserved F or W. The size entry is marked missing in some rows and otherwise reads once, few, many or a size class.

TRBJ1-3,once,TRBV30,CAWSVLWLNTIYF
TRBJ2-1,-,TRBV9,CASSVGSGSDEQFF
TRBJ1-2,-,TRBV5-8,CASSFLQGINGYTF
TRBJ1-4,-,TRBV2,CASNRNNEKLFF
TRBJ2-7,-,TRBV27,CASSFLDSASYEQYF
TRBJ2-1,-,TRBV7-2,CASSSTRIAVYNEQFF
TRBJ2-7,-,TRBV9,CASSPQGAGEQYF
TRBJ2-5,-,TRBV4-3,CASSQVGQLETQYF
TRBJ1-4,once,TRBV6-1,CASSDRGGTNEKLFF
TRBJ1-5,-,TRBV6-1,CASSETWSNQPQHF
TRBJ1-2,-,TRBV18,CASSPPDRANYGYTF
TRBJ2-1,-,TRBV28,CASSYYSGNEQFF
TRBJ2-5,-,TRBV7-9,CASSIGTSGGETQYF
TRBJ1-2,-,TRBV7-2,CASSLDPGAGNYGYTF
TRBJ2-7,-,TRBV5-6,CASSLGASGSYEQYF
TRBJ2-3,-,TRBV9,CASSVASGGSTDTQYF
TRBJ2-3,-,TRBV4-1,CASSQDLGDTQYF